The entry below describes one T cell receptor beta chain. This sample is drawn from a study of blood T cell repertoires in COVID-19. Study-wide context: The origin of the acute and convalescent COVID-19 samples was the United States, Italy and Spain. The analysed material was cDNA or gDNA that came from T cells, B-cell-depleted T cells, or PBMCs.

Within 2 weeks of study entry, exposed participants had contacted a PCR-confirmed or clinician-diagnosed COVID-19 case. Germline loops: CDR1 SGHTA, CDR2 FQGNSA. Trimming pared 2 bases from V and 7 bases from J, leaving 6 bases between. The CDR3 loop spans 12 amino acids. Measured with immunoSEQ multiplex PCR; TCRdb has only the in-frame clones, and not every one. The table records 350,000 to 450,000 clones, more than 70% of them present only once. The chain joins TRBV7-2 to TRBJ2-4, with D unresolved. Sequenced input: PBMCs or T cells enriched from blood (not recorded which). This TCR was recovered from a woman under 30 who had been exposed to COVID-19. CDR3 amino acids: CASSLIMNIQYF. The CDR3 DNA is TGTGCCAGCAGCTTAATCATGAACATTCAGTACTTC.